The rows below give T cell receptor beta chains drawn from one sample of a study of identical twins. TCRdb recomputed calls from the 5' RACE reads with MiXCR, one row per CDR3 protein. The sample yields around 250,000 distinct CDR3 sequences, approximately 12% seen once. This sample also belongs to another study, concerning yellow fever vaccine responses in identical twins.

Sequencing used memory (CD45RO+) T cells sorted from blood. The receptors derive from a woman aged 18-29 years in good health. CDR3s include the opening cysteine and the closing phenylalanine or tryptophan. The order of the fields is V gene, clone size, D gene, J gene, CDR3 protein, CDR3 DNA. The D gene is left open where the match is weak. Size is stated for part of the rows, as once, few or many counts, or as a class when the clone is expanded.

v_call: TRBV6-1
clone_size: few
d_call: -
j_call: TRBJ1-3
cdr3_aa: CASRPRQGNTIYF
cdr3_nt: TGTGCCAGCAGACCCAGACAGGGAAACACCATATATTTT

v_call: TRBV27
clone_size: -
d_call: TRBD1
j_call: TRBJ2-5
cdr3_aa: CASSLSPGQGASIKETQYF
cdr3_nt: TGTGCCAGCTCACTAAGCCCGGGACAGGGGGCCTCCATAAAGGAGACCCAGTACTTC

v_call: TRBV11-1
clone_size: few
d_call: -
j_call: TRBJ2-3
cdr3_aa: CASSPLLTDTQYF
cdr3_nt: TGTGCCAGCAGCCCCCTCCTCACAGATACGCAGTATTTT

v_call: TRBV19
clone_size: -
d_call: -
j_call: TRBJ2-1
cdr3_aa: CASSNNFSYSSYNEQFF
cdr3_nt: TGTGCCAGTAGTAACAACTTTTCTTATAGCTCCTACAATGAGCAGTTCTTC

v_call: TRBV5-8
clone_size: -
d_call: TRBD1
j_call: TRBJ1-2
cdr3_aa: CASSYPRGQGGYGYTF
cdr3_nt: TGTGCCAGCAGCTACCCGAGAGGACAGGGGGGCTATGGCTACACCTTC

v_call: TRBV18
clone_size: many
d_call: -
j_call: TRBJ2-7
cdr3_aa: CASSTTESSEQYF
cdr3_nt: TGTGCCAGCTCGACCACCGAATCCAGCGAGCAGTACTTC

v_call: TRBV4-1
clone_size: -
d_call: -
j_call: TRBJ2-3
cdr3_aa: CASSPPTQYF
cdr3_nt: TGCGCCAGCAGCCCCCCTACGCAGTATTTT

v_call: TRBV25-1
clone_size: -
d_call: -
j_call: TRBJ2-1
cdr3_aa: CASTGTHNEQFF
cdr3_nt: TGTGCCAGCACAGGGACACACAATGAGCAGTTCTTC

v_call: TRBV7-9
clone_size: once
d_call: -
j_call: TRBJ2-5
cdr3_aa: CASSFIGGQGGETQYF
cdr3_nt: TGTGCCAGCAGCTTCATTGGCGGACAAGGGGGGGAGACCCAGTACTTC

v_call: TRBV2
clone_size: -
d_call: -
j_call: TRBJ2-2
cdr3_aa: CASSLNREPGELFF
cdr3_nt: TGTGCCAGCAGTCTCAACAGGGAGCCCGGGGAGCTGTTTTTT

v_call: TRBV3-1
clone_size: few
d_call: TRBD2
j_call: TRBJ2-1
cdr3_aa: CASCQDRETSGISEQFF
cdr3_nt: TGTGCCAGCTGCCAAGATAGGGAGACTAGCGGGATCAGTGAGCAGTTCTTC

v_call: TRBV5-1
clone_size: few
d_call: -
j_call: TRBJ1-2
cdr3_aa: CASSLGVVGGFNYGYTF
cdr3_nt: TGCGCCAGCAGCTTGGGAGTCGTGGGGGGCTTCAATTATGGCTACACCTTC

v_call: TRBV20-1
clone_size: few
d_call: -
j_call: TRBJ1-2
cdr3_aa: CSASLSTARWVGYTF
cdr3_nt: TGCAGTGCTAGCCTCTCGACAGCACGCTGGGTTGGCTACACCTTC

v_call: TRBV9
clone_size: few
d_call: -
j_call: TRBJ1-1
cdr3_aa: CASSPWGGYEAFF
cdr3_nt: TGTGCCAGCAGCCCCTGGGGCGGGTATGAAGCTTTCTTT

v_call: TRBV11-2
clone_size: few
d_call: -
j_call: TRBJ2-7
cdr3_aa: CASSLTVGVGEQYF
cdr3_nt: TGTGCCAGCAGCTTAACGGTCGGCGTAGGCGAGCAGTACTTC

v_call: TRBV12-3/TRBV12-4
clone_size: many
d_call: TRBD1
j_call: TRBJ1-4
cdr3_aa: CASSNHGTGSTEKLFF
cdr3_nt: TGTGCCAGCAGCAACCACGGGACAGGGAGTACGGAAAAACTGTTTTTT